Shown below are 15 T cell receptor beta chains from a single sample sequenced in a study of identical twins listed by TCRdb under 2016. The library relied on 5' RACE. The run used an Illumina HiSeq 2000. TCRdb cleaned the public reads at Q25 with fastp, built clones with MiXCR and kept in-frame beta chains. All rows with the same CDR3 protein become a single entry with the most common DNA and genes. The table for this sample lists 310,000 or so distinct CDR3 sequences; 8% to 9% of them were counted only once. Over 2% of the sample lies in the top ten. These data also formed part of another study, on yellow fever vaccine responses in identical twins.

Source material: memory (CD45RO+) T cells sorted from blood. The sample's cell subset or site label, in plain terms: CD45RO+ enriched T cells. All receptors derive from a woman aged 18-29 years in good health.

The chain carries TRBV27 and TRBJ2-3; the match to TRBD1 covers 10 bases. The germline CDR1 and CDR2 sequences are MNHEY and SMNVEV (reference sequence). The CDR3 contains 16 residues. V lost 5 bases and J lost 6; bases outside the gene matches: 11. The CDR3, as DNA: TGTGCCAGCAGTCTCTTGACAGGGGGCGCGTCGGATACGCAGTATTTT. Encoded protein: CASSLLTGGASDTQYF.

This clonotype came up a few times. The J gene is TRBJ2-7, the V gene TRBV18; 12 bases agree with TRBD2. V was clipped by 0 bases and J by 0 bases; unmatched bases: 3. Per germline, CDR1 KGHSH and CDR2 LQKENI. The length of the CDR3 is 17 residues. The chain's CDR3 is CASSPPATSGSSYEQYF. DNA of the CDR3: TGTGCCAGCTCACCACCGGCGACTAGCGGGAGCTCCTACGAGCAGTACTTC.

This clonotype was found many times. This chain joins TRBV14 and TRBJ2-1, with TRBD2 identical over 7 bases. The V gene's germline CDR1 is SGHDN and CDR2 FVKESK. With 1 base clipped from V and 7 bases from J, the junction kept 7 bases outside the gene matches. This CDR3 spans 15 amino acids. CDR3 in amino acids: CASSQGGSLANEQFF. For the CDR3, the DNA is TGTGCCAGCAGCCAAGGCGGGAGCCTCGCGAATGAGCAGTTCTTC.

This clonotype has more than one count but fewer than ten. The V gene is TRBV7-7, the J gene TRBJ2-3; perhaps TRBD2 as D (6 bases). Trimming cost V 8 bases and J 0 bases, with 15 bases left between them. Germline V gene lookup returns CDR1 SSHAT and CDR2 FNYEAQ (reference sequence). The CDR3 runs to 15 residues. CDR3 region: CASAPGLQSTDTQYF. DNA for the CDR3: TGTGCCAGCGCCCCGGGACTCCAAAGCACAGATACGCAGTATTTT.

This clonotype was picked up a small number of times. The chain has TRBV29-1 and TRBJ1-1; D gene uncertain. The germline gives CDR1 SQVTM, CDR2 ANQGSEA. Between the trimmed V and J ends, which lost 4 bases and 1 base, there was a span of 7 bases. The CDR3 length is 12 residues. In nucleotides, the CDR3 is TGCAGCGTTGTTCGACAGAACACTGAAGCTTTCTTT. This sequence encodes CSVVRQNTEAFF.

This clonotype was observed a handful of times. This rearrangement joins TRBV6-5 to TRBJ1-6, with a possible D match to TRBD1 (6 bases). CDR3 length: 16 amino acids. V lost 0 bases and J lost 3, with 9 bases in between. From germline, CDR1 is MNHEY and CDR2 SVGAGI. The CDR3 reads CASSYSGGLYNSPLHF. CDR3 sequence (DNA): TGTGCCAGCAGTTACTCCGGGGGCCTCTATAATTCACCCCTCCACTTT.

This clonotype has only a few counts. The V gene is TRBV18, the J gene TRBJ2-2; no firm D call. This CDR3 is built from 13 residues. CDR1 is KGHSH, CDR2 LQKENI, per germline. Trimming took off 4 bases at V and 1 base at J, with 4 bases between the two ends. In DNA form, the CDR3 reads TGTGCCAGCTCACGGCTGAACACCGGGGAGCTGTTTTTT. This sequence encodes CASSRLNTGELFF.

This chain joins TRBV2 and TRBJ2-3, with TRBD1 matching 8 bases. After removal of 6 bases from V and 6 bases from J, the junction contained 14 bases not matched to a gene. Germline V gives CDR1 SNHLY, CDR2 FYNNEI. The CDR3 totals 16 residues. CDR3 protein: CASSLGTGRSTDTQYF. CDR3 nucleotide sequence: TGTGCCAGCAGCCTCGGGACAGGTCGGTCCACGGATACGCAGTATTTT. The full variable domain, its missing parts supplied by reference TRBV2 and TRBJ2-3, is EPEVTQTPSHQVTQMGQEVILRCVPISNHLYFYWYRQILGQKVEFLVSFYNNEISEKSEIFDDQFSVERPDGSNFTLKIRSTKLEDSAMYFCASSLGTGRSTDTQYFGPGTRLTVL.

The chain links TRBV15 to TRBJ2-3; a weak D match, TRBD1 (6 bases). Germline V gene sequence: CDR1 LNHNV, CDR2 YYDKDF (reference sequence). Deletions cut 0 bases from V and 0 bases from J, with 10 bases between. This CDR3 has 16 residues. Written as DNA, the CDR3 is TGTGCCACCAGCAGAGATCTAGGACAGAGCACAGATACGCAGTATTTT. This encodes CATSRDLGQSTDTQYF. Looking up the rest from reference TRBV15 and TRBJ2-3 gives the full variable domain: DAMVIQNPRYQVTQFGKPVTLSCSQTLNHNVMYWYQQKSSQAPKLLFHYYDKDFNNEADTPDNFQSRRPNTSFCFLDIRSPGLGDTAMYLCATSRDLGQSTDTQYFGPGTRLTVL.

This clonotype occurred many times. The rearrangement uses TRBV20-1 and TRBJ2-7, with a possible D match to TRBD2 (6 bases). CDR3 size: 13 residues. Trimming took off 1 base at V and 6 bases at J, with 13 bases between the two ends. The germline V gene encodes CDR1 DFQATT and CDR2 SNEGSKA (reference sequence). CDR3 DNA sequence: TGCAGTGCTAGAGGGCCGGGGGTGGTCGAGCAGTACGTC. This codes for CSARGPGVVEQYV.

This clonotype was counted a few times. The chain uses TRBV2 and TRBJ2-7; 8 bases are a match to TRBD1. The CDR3 sequence is 14 residues long. With V trimmed by 7 bases and J by 5 bases, 10 bases remained unmatched. Germline assignment: CDR1 SNHLY and CDR2 FYNNEI. The CDR3 sequence: CASKVDRVVDEQYF. The CDR3 DNA reads TGTGCCAGCAAGGTGGACAGGGTGGTTGACGAGCAGTACTTC.

This clonotype was detected many times. The J gene is TRBJ1-2, the V gene TRBV12-3 or TRBV12-4; D is perhaps TRBD1 (6 bases). The CDR3 is made up of 15 amino acids. V was cut by 6 bases and J by 2 bases, with 16 bases left in between. CDR3 sequence reads: CASRFRAGGNYGYTF. The CDR3 coding sequence is TGTGCCAGCAGGTTTCGGGCGGGGGGCAACTATGGCTACACCTTC.

The chain joins TRBV7-8 to TRBJ2-7; D is uncertain. The CDR3 has 14 amino acids. V shed 8 bases and J shed 3 bases, with 17 bases lying between them. CDR1 and CDR2 (germline): SGHVS, FQNEAQ. CDR3 in amino acids: CASATMGGDYEQYF. CDR3 nucleotide sequence: TGTGCCAGCGCGACCATGGGTGGGGACTACGAGCAGTACTTC.

In this sample, this clonotype turned up a few times. The rearrangement uses TRBV12-3 or TRBV12-4 and TRBJ2-7; 9 bases align to TRBD2. CDR3 size: 15 residues. With 1 base clipped from V and 5 bases from J, the junction kept 6 bases outside the gene matches. CDR3 amino acids: CASSLGAGGLNEQYF. CDR3 nucleotides: TGTGCCAGCAGTTTAGGGGCGGGAGGGCTCAACGAGCAGTACTTC.

This clonotype was seen ten or more times. The genes are TRBV10-3 and TRBJ2-5, with a possible D match to TRBD2 (5 bases). This CDR3 is 14 amino acids long. V shed 4 bases and J shed 7 bases, with 16 bases lying between them. Germline V lookup: CDR1 ENHRY, CDR2 SYGVKD. The CDR3 nucleotides read TGTGCCATCAGTGCCGAGGGTCAAATTTGGACCCAGTACTTC. Translating gives CAISAEGQIWTQYF.